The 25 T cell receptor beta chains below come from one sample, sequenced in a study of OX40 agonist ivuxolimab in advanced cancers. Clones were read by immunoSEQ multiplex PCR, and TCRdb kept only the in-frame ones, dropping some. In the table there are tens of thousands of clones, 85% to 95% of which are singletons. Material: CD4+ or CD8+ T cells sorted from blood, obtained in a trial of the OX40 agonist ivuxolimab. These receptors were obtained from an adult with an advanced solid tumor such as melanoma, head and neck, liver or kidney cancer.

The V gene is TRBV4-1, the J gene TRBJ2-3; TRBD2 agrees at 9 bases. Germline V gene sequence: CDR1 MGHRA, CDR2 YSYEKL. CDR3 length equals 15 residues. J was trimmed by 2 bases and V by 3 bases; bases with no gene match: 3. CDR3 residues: CASSQWTSDTDTQYF. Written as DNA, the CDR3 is TGCGCCAGCAGCCAGTGGACTAGCGACACAGATACGCAGTATTTT.

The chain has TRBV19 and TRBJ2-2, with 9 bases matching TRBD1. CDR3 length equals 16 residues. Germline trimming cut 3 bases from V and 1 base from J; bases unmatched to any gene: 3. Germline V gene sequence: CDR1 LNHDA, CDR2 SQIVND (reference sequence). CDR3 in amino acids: CASSIKGQGNTGELFF. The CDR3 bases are TGTGCCAGTAGTATCAAGGGACAGGGGAACACCGGGGAGCTGTTTTTT.

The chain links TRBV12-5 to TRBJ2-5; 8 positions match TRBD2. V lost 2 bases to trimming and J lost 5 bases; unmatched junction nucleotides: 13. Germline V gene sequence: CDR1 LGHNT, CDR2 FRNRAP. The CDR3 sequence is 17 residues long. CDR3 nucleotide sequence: TGTGCTAGTGGTTTGTTAGGGACTAGTAGGTCAGGGGAGACCCAGTACTTC. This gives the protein CASGLLGTSRSGETQYF.

CDR3 region: CASSLTGPNYGYTF. The CDR3, as DNA: TGTGCCAGCAGCTTAACCGGGCCGAACTATGGCTACACCTTC. J is TRBJ1-2 and V is TRBV7-8; the D is unclear. The CDR3 loop spans 14 amino acids. Germline V gives CDR1 SGHVS, CDR2 FQNEAQ. V lost 2 bases to trimming and J lost 2 bases, with 9 bases between them.

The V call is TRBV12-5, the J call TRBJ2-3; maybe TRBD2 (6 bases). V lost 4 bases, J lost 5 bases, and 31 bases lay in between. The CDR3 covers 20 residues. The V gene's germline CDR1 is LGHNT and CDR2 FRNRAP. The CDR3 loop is CASGSTRSPGARERGDTQYF. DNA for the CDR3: TGTGCTAGTGGTTCCACCCGCAGCCCGGGAGCTAGGGAGAGGGGAGATACGCAGTATTTT.

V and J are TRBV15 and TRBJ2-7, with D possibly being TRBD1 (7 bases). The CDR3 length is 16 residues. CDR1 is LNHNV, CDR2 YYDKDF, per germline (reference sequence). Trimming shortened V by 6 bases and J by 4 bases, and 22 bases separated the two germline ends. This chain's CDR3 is CATREGDQRQGYEQYF. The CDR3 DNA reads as TGTGCCACCAGGGAGGGGGATCAACGACAGGGTTACGAGCAGTACTTC.

Here the CDR3 DNA reads TGTGCCAGCAGTTTATCCTTTGGGGGATACACCGGGGAGCTGTTTTTT. The encoded protein is CASSLSFGGYTGELFF. This rearrangement joins TRBV27 to TRBJ2-2; D tentatively fits TRBD1 or TRBD2 (5 bases each). The CDR3 is 16 residues long. Germline lookup yields CDR1 MNHEY and CDR2 SMNVEV (reference sequence). The ends were cut back, 0 bases at V and 3 bases at J, with 11 bases in the middle.

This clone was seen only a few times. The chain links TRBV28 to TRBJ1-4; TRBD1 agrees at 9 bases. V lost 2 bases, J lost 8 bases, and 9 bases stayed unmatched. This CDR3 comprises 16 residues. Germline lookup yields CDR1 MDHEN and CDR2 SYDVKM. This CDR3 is CASSLGQGWAGEKLFF. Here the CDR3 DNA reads TGTGCCAGCAGTTTAGGACAGGGGTGGGCTGGGGAAAAACTGTTTTTT.

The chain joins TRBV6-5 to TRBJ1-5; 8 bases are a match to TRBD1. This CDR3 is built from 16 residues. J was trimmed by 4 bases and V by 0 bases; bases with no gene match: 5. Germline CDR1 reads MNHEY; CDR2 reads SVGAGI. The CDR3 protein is CASSYSRTGRNQPQHF. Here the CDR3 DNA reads TGTGCCAGCAGTTACTCCCGGACAGGGAGGAATCAGCCCCAGCATTTT.

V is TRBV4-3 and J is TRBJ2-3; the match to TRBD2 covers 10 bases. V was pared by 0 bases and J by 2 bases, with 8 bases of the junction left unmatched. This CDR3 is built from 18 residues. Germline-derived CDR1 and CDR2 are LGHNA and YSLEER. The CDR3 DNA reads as TGCGCCAGCAGCCAAGATTGGGTTACTAGCGGGAACACAGATACGCAGTATTTT. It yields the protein CASSQDWVTSGNTDTQYF.

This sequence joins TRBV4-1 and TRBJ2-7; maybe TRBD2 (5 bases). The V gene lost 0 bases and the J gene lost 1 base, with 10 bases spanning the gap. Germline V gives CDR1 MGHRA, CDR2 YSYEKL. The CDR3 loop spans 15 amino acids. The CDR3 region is CASSQEGRTSYEQYF. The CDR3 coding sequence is TGCGCCAGCAGCCAAGAAGGCAGGACTTCCTACGAGCAGTACTTC.

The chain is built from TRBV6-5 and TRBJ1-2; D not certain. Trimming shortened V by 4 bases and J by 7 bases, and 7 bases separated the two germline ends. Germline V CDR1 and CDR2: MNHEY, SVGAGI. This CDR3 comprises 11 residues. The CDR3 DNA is TGTGCCAGCAGTTCGGGGTTTGGCTACACCTTC. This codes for CASSSGFGYTF.

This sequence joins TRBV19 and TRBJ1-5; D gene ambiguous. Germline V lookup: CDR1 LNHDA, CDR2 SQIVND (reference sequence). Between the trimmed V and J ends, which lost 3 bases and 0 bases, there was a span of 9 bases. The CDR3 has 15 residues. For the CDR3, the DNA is TGTGCCAGTAGTATTATCCCTAATAGCAATCAGCCCCAGCATTTT. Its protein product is CASSIIPNSNQPQHF.

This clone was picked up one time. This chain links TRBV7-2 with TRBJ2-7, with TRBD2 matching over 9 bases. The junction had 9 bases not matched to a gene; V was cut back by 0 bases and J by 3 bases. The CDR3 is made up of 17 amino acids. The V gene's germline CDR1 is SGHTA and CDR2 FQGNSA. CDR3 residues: CASSLATWAGGIYEQYF. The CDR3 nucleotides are TGTGCCAGCAGCTTAGCGACATGGGCGGGAGGGATCTACGAGCAGTACTTC.

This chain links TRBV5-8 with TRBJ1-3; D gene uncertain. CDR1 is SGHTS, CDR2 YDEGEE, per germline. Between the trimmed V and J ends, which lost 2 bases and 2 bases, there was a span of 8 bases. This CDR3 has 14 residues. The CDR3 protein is CASSLRPTGNTIYF. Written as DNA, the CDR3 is TGTGCCAGCAGCTTACGGCCTACTGGAAACACCATATATTTT.

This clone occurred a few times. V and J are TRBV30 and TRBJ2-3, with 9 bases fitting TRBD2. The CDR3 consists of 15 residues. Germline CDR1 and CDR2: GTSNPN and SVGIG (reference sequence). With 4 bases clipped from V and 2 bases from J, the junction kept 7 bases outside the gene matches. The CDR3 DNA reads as TGTGCCTGGACGAGACTAGCGGCAAACACAGATACGCAGTATTTT. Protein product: CAWTRLAANTDTQYF.

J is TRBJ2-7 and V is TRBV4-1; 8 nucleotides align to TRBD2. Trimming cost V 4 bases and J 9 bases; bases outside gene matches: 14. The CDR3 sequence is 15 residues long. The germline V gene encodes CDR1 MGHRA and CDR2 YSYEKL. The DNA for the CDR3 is TGCGCCAGCAGCCCCTCGGGAGGGATAGTTTCGGGGCAGTACTTC. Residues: CASSPSGGIVSGQYF.

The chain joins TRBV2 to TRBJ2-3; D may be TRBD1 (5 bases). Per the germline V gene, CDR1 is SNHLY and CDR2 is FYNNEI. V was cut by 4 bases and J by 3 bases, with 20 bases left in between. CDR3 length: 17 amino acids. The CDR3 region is CASSVTGGITGTDTQYF. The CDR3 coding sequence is TGTGCCAGCAGTGTTACAGGTGGGATTACTGGGACAGATACGCAGTATTTT.

The CDR3 loop is CSVETGESAYTEAFF. The CDR3 DNA reads as TGCAGCGTTGAGACCGGGGAATCGGCTTACACTGAAGCTTTCTTT. J is TRBJ1-1 and V is TRBV29-1; D gene uncertain. Per the germline V gene, CDR1 is SQVTM and CDR2 is ANQGSEA. This CDR3 region has 15 residues. The V and J ends lost 3 bases and 3 bases respectively, with 17 bases between them.

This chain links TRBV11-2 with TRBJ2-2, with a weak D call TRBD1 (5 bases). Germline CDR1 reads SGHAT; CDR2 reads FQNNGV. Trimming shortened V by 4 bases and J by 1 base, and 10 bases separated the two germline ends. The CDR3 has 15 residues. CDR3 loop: CASSSPGKNTGELFF. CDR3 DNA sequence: TGTGCCAGCAGCTCCCCAGGGAAGAACACCGGGGAGCTGTTTTTT.

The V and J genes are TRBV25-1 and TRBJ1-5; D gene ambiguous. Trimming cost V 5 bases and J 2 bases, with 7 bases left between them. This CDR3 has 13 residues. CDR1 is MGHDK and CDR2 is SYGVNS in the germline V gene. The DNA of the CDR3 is TGTGCCAGCAGTCATACCGGCAATCAGCCCCAGCATTTT. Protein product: CASSHTGNQPQHF.

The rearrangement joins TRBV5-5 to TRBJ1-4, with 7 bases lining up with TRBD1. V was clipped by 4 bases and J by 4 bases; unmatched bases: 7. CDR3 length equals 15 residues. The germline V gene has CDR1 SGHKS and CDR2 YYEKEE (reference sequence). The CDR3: CASSPQGNSNEKLFF. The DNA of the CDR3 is TGTGCCAGCAGCCCACAGGGGAATAGTAATGAAAAACTGTTTTTT.

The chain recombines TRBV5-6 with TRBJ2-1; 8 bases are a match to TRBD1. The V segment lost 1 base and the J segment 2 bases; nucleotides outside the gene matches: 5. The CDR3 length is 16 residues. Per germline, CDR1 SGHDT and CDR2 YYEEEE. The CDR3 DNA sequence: TGTGCCAGCAGCTTGATGACAGGGGCCACCTACAATGAGCAGTTCTTC. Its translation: CASSLMTGATYNEQFF.

The CDR3 DNA reads TGTGCCAGCAGCTTAGGGGGGGCAGGCTACGAGCAGTACTTC. This gives the protein CASSLGGAGYEQYF. The V gene is TRBV11-2, the J gene TRBJ2-7, with D possibly being TRBD1 or TRBD2 (6 bases each). From germline, CDR1 is SGHAT and CDR2 FQNNGV. CDR3 length equals 14 residues. V was pared by 1 base and J by 3 bases, with 10 bases between.

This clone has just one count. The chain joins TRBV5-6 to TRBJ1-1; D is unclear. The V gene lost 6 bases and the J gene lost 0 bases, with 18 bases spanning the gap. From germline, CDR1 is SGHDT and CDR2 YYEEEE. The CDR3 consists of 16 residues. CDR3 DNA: TGTGCCAGCACCCCTTTGAGAGGAGCTCTGAACACTGAAGCTTTCTTT. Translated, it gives CASTPLRGALNTEAFF.